The 26 T cell receptor beta chains given below trace back to one sample, sequenced in a study of beta chain features in type 1 diabetes. The authors reverse transcribed all of the isolated RNA, so sequencing captured expressed TCRB transcripts. The assay was immunoSEQ multiplex PCR, and TCRdb's table has in-frame clones only and misses some. The sample has about 360,000 clones, over 10% seen once. Material for sequencing was naive CD4+ T cells from blood. Every receptor here comes from a man aged 18 to 35 in good health.

The sample holds one count of this clone. The J gene is TRBJ2-3, the V gene TRBV7-9; 7 nucleotides align to TRBD2. Per germline, CDR1 SEHNR and CDR2 FQNEAQ (reference sequence). The J segment lost 3 bases and the V segment lost 1 base, leaving 10 bases of the junction unmatched. The CDR3 runs to 17 residues. CDR3 nucleotides: TGTGCCAGCAGCTTAGAAACGCGGGGGATGTTAACAGATACGCAGTATTTT. Translation gives CASSLETRGMLTDTQYF.

The chain is built from TRBV2 and TRBJ1-2; TRBD1 matches 9 bases. V lost 6 bases, J lost 5 bases, and 7 bases stayed unmatched. CDR3 length: 14 residues. Germline loops: CDR1 SNHLY, CDR2 FYNNEI. The CDR3 bases are TGTGCCAGCAGGATGGGACAGGGTAGATATGGCTACACCTTC. It encodes CASRMGQGRYGYTF.

The sample holds a few counts of this clone. The rearrangement uses TRBV4-1 and TRBJ2-4, with D possibly matching TRBD2 (5 bases). Trimming removed 1 base from V and 0 bases from J, with 16 bases in between. The germline V gene encodes CDR1 MGHRA and CDR2 YSYEKL. This CDR3 spans 18 amino acids. In DNA form, the CDR3 reads TGCGCCAGCAGCCAAGGGTCTGCTAGAGGGCTAGCCAAAAACATTCAGTACTTC. Protein: CASSQGSARGLAKNIQYF.

The chain employs TRBV5-1 and TRBJ1-2, with a possible D match to TRBD1 (5 bases). There are 15 residues in the CDR3. Trimming removed 6 bases at V and 0 bases at J, with 15 bases between. Germline-derived CDR1 and CDR2 are SGHRS and YFSETQ. The CDR3 coding sequence is TGCGCCAGCACTCTTCTTGGGGCGACTAACTATGGCTACACCTTC. This gives the protein CASTLLGATNYGYTF.

J is TRBJ2-7 and V is TRBV30, with 7 bases matching TRBD1. This CDR3 region has 14 residues. The germline V gene encodes CDR1 GTSNPN and CDR2 SVGIG (reference sequence). The trim removed 2 bases at V and 7 bases at J, leaving 11 bases unmatched. CDR3 in amino acids: CAWSPGQIYEEQYF. The CDR3, as DNA: TGTGCCTGGAGTCCGGGACAGATCTACGAGGAGCAGTACTTC.

This clone has a handful of counts. The chain is built from TRBV7-9 and TRBJ2-1; tentatively, D is TRBD2 (7 bases). V was pared by 5 bases and J by 3 bases, with 14 bases between. From germline, CDR1 is SEHNR and CDR2 FQNEAQ (reference sequence). The CDR3 sequence is 15 residues long. The CDR3 DNA sequence: TGTGCCAGCAGCCGTGGGGGGGGCGACTACAATGAGCAGTTCTTC. It translates to CASSRGGGDYNEQFF.

The V and J genes are TRBV7-9 and TRBJ1-1; TRBD1 is a possible D gene (6 bases). Germline V CDR1 and CDR2: SEHNR, FQNEAQ (reference sequence). Trimming took 5 bases from V and 5 from J, leaving 18 bases between them. The CDR3 sequence is 15 residues long. In DNA form, the CDR3 reads TGTGCCAGCAGCGAGACATTACAGGGTCAGACTGAAGCTTTCTTT. It translates to CASSETLQGQTEAFF.

This clone was recorded a few times. The rearrangement joins TRBV7-9 to TRBJ2-2; TRBD2 aligns across 8 bases. The ends lost 5 bases at V and 2 bases at J; junction bases unmatched: 10. The CDR3 totals 17 residues. Germline-derived CDR1 and CDR2 are SEHNR and FQNEAQ (reference sequence). The CDR3 coding sequence is TGTGCCAGCAGCCCCATAGCGGGGAGAACTAACACCGGGGAGCTGTTTTTT. This gives the protein CASSPIAGRTNTGELFF.

The V and J genes are TRBV20-1 and TRBJ1-1; D ambiguous. The CDR3 consists of 11 residues. Trimming stripped 8 bases from V and 5 bases from J, with 12 bases between. Germline V CDR1 and CDR2: DFQATT, SNEGSKA (reference sequence). CDR3 in amino acids: CSPGTQTEAFF. CDR3 DNA: TGCAGTCCGGGAACTCAAACTGAAGCTTTCTTT.

This chain uses TRBV5-4 with TRBJ1-1; no reliable D call. CDR1 and CDR2 from the germline V gene are SGHNT and YYREEE (reference sequence). V was pared by 4 bases and J by 0 bases, with 7 bases between. This CDR3 spans 13 amino acids. DNA of the CDR3: TGTGCCAGCAGCCGGGTGATGAACACTGAAGCTTTCTTT. Residues: CASSRVMNTEAFF.

The chain combines TRBV6-6 with TRBJ1-5; possibly TRBD1 for D (5 bases). CDR1 and CDR2 from the germline V gene are MNHNY and SVGAGI (reference sequence). This CDR3 contains 13 residues. V dropped 7 bases and J dropped 7 bases, with 14 bases sitting between them. The CDR3 sequence: CASTERGGQPQHF. CDR3 bases: TGTGCCAGCACAGAAAGGGGAGGACAGCCCCAGCATTTT.

The chain has TRBV19 and TRBJ1-1; D perhaps matches TRBD1 (5 bases). V was trimmed by 4 bases and J by 4 bases, leaving 16 bases between them. This CDR3 contains 15 residues. Germline loops: CDR1 LNHDA, CDR2 SQIVND (reference sequence). The CDR3 protein is CASSTQVVVGTEAFF. CDR3 sequence (DNA): TGTGCCAGTAGTACACAGGTAGTCGTGGGCACTGAAGCTTTCTTT.

The genes are TRBV6-5 and TRBJ2-1; weak D call: TRBD1 (5 bases). The germline CDR1 and CDR2 sequences are MNHEY and SVGAGI. Trimming removed 4 bases at V and 4 bases at J, with 8 bases between. The CDR3 sequence is 13 residues long. CDR3 DNA sequence: TGTGCCAGCAGTTTGGGGCGGTACAATGAGCAGTTCTTC. As protein: CASSLGRYNEQFF.

The table lists this clone with a few counts. The chain carries TRBV4-3 and TRBJ2-7, with 8 bases matching TRBD2. V lost 0 bases and J lost 6; bases outside the gene matches: 10. The CDR3 is 16 amino acids. Germline CDR1 reads LGHNA; CDR2 reads YSLEER. Written as DNA, the CDR3 is TGCGCCAGCAGCCAAGATCCCAGCGGGAGAGGGAGCGAGCAGTACTTC. This codes for CASSQDPSGRGSEQYF.

This clone has a handful of counts. V and J are TRBV4-3 and TRBJ1-2; the match to TRBD1 covers 7 bases. The CDR3 is made up of 15 amino acids. Germline lookup yields CDR1 LGHNA and CDR2 YSLEER. The trim removed 3 bases at V and 7 bases at J, leaving 11 bases unmatched. The CDR3 is CASSQVGTASGGYTF. The CDR3 DNA reads as TGCGCCAGCAGCCAGGTTGGGACAGCCTCGGGTGGCTACACCTTC.

This chain uses TRBV5-1 with TRBJ1-1, with 8 bases lining up with TRBD1. The CDR3 runs 16 residues. Trimming took 4 bases from V and 5 from J; bases not matched to a gene: 13. Germline V lookup: CDR1 SGHRS, CDR2 YFSETQ. CDR3 coding DNA: TGCGCCAGCAGCCCTGACCCGCGACAGGGGTTGACTGAAGCTTTCTTT. Encoded protein: CASSPDPRQGLTEAFF. The variable domain in full, with the rest retrieved from reference TRBV5-1 and TRBJ1-1, is KAGVTQTPRYLIKTRGQQVTLSCSPISGHRSVSWYQQTPGQGLQFLFEYFSETQRNKGNFPGRFSGRQFSNSRSEMNVSTLELGDSALYLCASSPDPRQGLTEAFFGQGTRLTVV.

This clone was detected only a few times. The rearrangement joins TRBV6-5 to TRBJ2-3; 15 bases fit TRBD2. The CDR3 is made up of 15 amino acids. Germline CDR1 is MNHEY and CDR2 is SVGAGI. V lost 2 bases, J lost 9 bases, and 3 bases stayed unmatched. This CDR3 reads CASSYGLAGGGTQYF. In nucleotides, the CDR3 is TGTGCCAGCAGTTACGGACTAGCGGGAGGGGGAACGCAGTATTTT.

This sequence joins TRBV6-5 and TRBJ1-5, with 10 bases identical to TRBD1. The CDR3 runs to 16 residues. From germline, CDR1 is MNHEY and CDR2 SVGAGI. Unmatched junction bases numbered 7, after V lost 2 bases and J lost 6 bases. The CDR3 reads CASSYGGTGERQPQHF. The CDR3 bases are TGTGCCAGCAGTTACGGGGGGACAGGGGAACGTCAGCCCCAGCATTTT.

This clone was counted between two and nine times. This chain joins TRBV14 and TRBJ1-1; 9 bases align to TRBD1. J gave up 2 bases and V 2 bases, and 9 bases lay outside the gene matches. The CDR3 covers 17 residues. Germline V CDR1 and CDR2: SGHDN, FVKESK. CDR3 bases: TGTGCCAGCAGCCAAATGACAGGGGGGCCAACTAACACTGAAGCTTTCTTT. This gives the protein CASSQMTGGPTNTEAFF. Combining the CDR3 with reference TRBV14 and TRBJ1-1 gives the whole variable domain EAGVTQFPSHSVIEKGQTVTLRCDPISGHDNLYWYRRVMGKEIKFLLHFVKESKQDESGMPNNRFLAERTGGTYSTLKVQPAELEDSGVYFCASSQMTGGPTNTEAFFGQGTRLTVV.

V and J are TRBV7-9 and TRBJ2-2; D remains ambiguous. CDR3 length equals 15 residues. V shed 5 bases and J shed 3 bases, with 13 bases lying between them. CDR1 and CDR2 from the germline V gene are SEHNR and FQNEAQ (reference sequence). The CDR3: CASSPRRHDTGELFF. The CDR3 DNA sequence: TGTGCCAGCAGCCCTAGAAGGCACGACACCGGGGAGCTGTTTTTT.

V gene TRBV28 combines with J gene TRBJ2-2; tentatively, D is TRBD2 (7 bases). The CDR3 covers 16 residues. Trimming removed 4 bases from V and 4 bases from J, with 16 bases in between. Germline assignment: CDR1 MDHEN and CDR2 SYDVKM. The CDR3 DNA reads TGTGCCAGCAGTTCCCACCTCGGGGGGCCCACCGGGGAGCTGTTTTTT. It yields the protein CASSSHLGGPTGELFF. The whole variable domain, filled in from reference TRBV28 and TRBJ2-2, reads DVKVTQSSRYLVKRTGEKVFLECVQDMDHENMFWYRQDPGLGLRLIYFSYDVKMKEKGDIPEGYSVSREKKERFSLILESASTNQTSMYLCASSSHLGGPTGELFFGEGSRLTVL.

This clone was picked up a small number of times. V usage is TRBV30 and J usage is TRBJ2-1, with 7 bases fitting TRBD2. CDR3 length equals 15 residues. Germline trimming cut 1 base from V and 3 bases from J; bases unmatched to any gene: 6. Germline V gene lookup returns CDR1 GTSNPN and CDR2 SVGIG (reference sequence). Here the CDR3 reads CAWSGAGDYYNEQFF. CDR3 DNA sequence: TGTGCCTGGAGTGGGGCGGGAGATTACTACAATGAGCAGTTCTTC.

This clone was seen a few times. This chain links TRBV10-2 with TRBJ2-7; 7 bases are shared with TRBD1. Germline trimming cut 2 bases from V and 3 bases from J; bases unmatched to any gene: 4. This CDR3 is built from 14 residues. CDR1 WSHSY and CDR2 SAAADI come from the germline V gene. CDR3 sequence reads: CASSEPGQDYEQYF. The CDR3 DNA sequence: TGCGCCAGCAGTGAGCCTGGACAGGACTACGAGCAGTACTTC.

In DNA, the CDR3 is TGTGCCAGCAGCCAACCAGGGGGGACTAGCGCGGATGAGCAGTTCTTC. Residues: CASSQPGGTSADEQFF. This chain joins TRBV4-2 and TRBJ2-1; TRBD2 agrees at 10 bases. The CDR3 has 16 amino acids. V lost 2 bases, J lost 8 bases, and 9 bases stayed unmatched. In germline, CDR1 is LGHNA, CDR2 YNFKEQ.

A few counts support this clone. This rearrangement joins TRBV6-6 to TRBJ2-2, with a tentative D call TRBD2 (5 bases). V gave up 6 bases and J gave up 0 bases, with 14 bases separating them. The CDR3 consists of 16 residues. Germline V gene sequence: CDR1 MNHNY, CDR2 SVGAGI (reference sequence). This CDR3 is CASSPRGLSNTGELFF. The CDR3 nucleotides read TGTGCCAGCAGCCCACGAGGACTGTCGAACACCGGGGAGCTGTTTTTT.

The chain is built from TRBV29-1 and TRBJ1-2, with no clear D. This CDR3 region has 13 residues. The ends were cut back, 7 bases at V and 7 bases at J, with 19 bases in the middle. Per the germline V gene, CDR1 is SQVTM and CDR2 is ANQGSEA. The CDR3 region is CSAGGISVGGYTF. The CDR3 DNA reads TGCAGCGCCGGCGGGATCTCGGTTGGTGGCTACACCTTC.